Each of the 20 T cell receptor beta chains below was sequenced from the same sample in a study of blood T cell repertoires in COVID-19. Profiled with immunoSEQ multiplex PCR; TCRdb holds only in-frame clones, not every one. The sample has under 300,000 clones, around 90% seen once. Sequenced: peripheral blood. The receptors derive from a woman aged 40 to 55 with acute or convalescent COVID-19.

The J gene is TRBJ2-6, the V gene TRBV7-6; weak D call: TRBD1 (6 bases). The length of the CDR3 is 16 residues. V lost 1 base, J lost 2 bases, and 9 bases lay in between. Germline V gives CDR1 SGHVS, CDR2 FNYEAQ. CDR3 protein: CASSLEGVPGANVLTF. In DNA form, the CDR3 reads TGTGCCAGCAGCTTAGAGGGGGTCCCTGGGGCCAACGTCCTGACTTTC.

With respect to this clone: The same CDR3 arises from other DNA sequences in this sample as well. V and J are TRBV5-4 and TRBJ1-3; D gene ambiguous. CDR3 length equals 14 residues. V was pared by 0 bases and J by 1 base, with 5 bases between. Per germline, CDR1 SGHNT and CDR2 YYREEE (reference sequence). CDR3 nucleotide sequence: TGTGCCAGCAGCTTGGGAGGGTCTGGAAACACCATATATTTT. Its translation is CASSLGGSGNTIYF. Full variable domain (outside the CDR3, taken from reference TRBV5-4 and TRBJ1-3): ETGVTQSPTHLIKTRGQQVTLRCSSQSGHNTVSWYQQALGQGPQFIFQYYREEENGRGNFPPRFSGLQFPNYSSELNVNALELDDSALYLCASSLGGSGNTIYFGEGSWLTVV.

This clone has a handful of counts. The rearrangement uses TRBV3-1 (or the pseudogene TRBV3-2) and TRBJ1-3, with 8 bases aligning to TRBD1. V lost 0 bases, J lost 0 bases, and 7 bases stayed unmatched. Germline-derived CDR1 and CDR2 are LGHDT and YNNKEL (reference sequence). This CDR3 contains 18 residues. DNA for the CDR3: TGTGCCAGCAGCCAAGATGAGGGACAGGCGGTCTCTGGAAACACCATATATTTT. Protein product: CASSQDEGQAVSGNTIYF.

This chain joins TRBV12-5 and TRBJ2-2, with a tentative D call TRBD2 (5 bases). The ends were cut back, 5 bases at V and 5 bases at J, with 18 bases in the middle. CDR3 size: 16 residues. Germline V gene sequence: CDR1 LGHNT, CDR2 FRNRAP. CDR3: CASGPRALTSTGELFF. In DNA form, the CDR3 reads TGTGCTAGTGGTCCACGGGCCCTAACTAGTACCGGGGAGCTGTTTTTT.

This clone has just one count. The chain couples TRBV2 to TRBJ1-4, with 9 nucleotides matching TRBD1. This CDR3 contains 12 residues. The germline gives CDR1 SNHLY, CDR2 FYNNEI. The V and J ends lost 10 bases and 8 bases, in that order; junction bases with no gene match: 5. CDR3 bases: TGTGCCATAGACAGGGGGGACGAAAAACTGTTTTTT. Translating gives CAIDRGDEKLFF.

The chain has TRBV11-2 and TRBJ2-1; 10 nucleotides match TRBD2. The germline CDR1 and CDR2 sequences are SGHAT and FQNNGV. The CDR3 spans 16 residues. V gave up 4 bases and J gave up 2 bases; unmatched junction bases: 5. CDR3 nucleotide sequence: TGTGCCAGCAGCTCCTTAGCGGGGGGACCCTACAATGAGCAGTTCTTC. This codes for CASSSLAGGPYNEQFF.

The CDR3: CASGTQGAREAFF. In DNA, the CDR3 is TGTGCTAGTGGTACCCAGGGGGCACGTGAAGCTTTCTTT. The J gene is TRBJ1-1, the V gene TRBV12-5, with 8 bases identical to TRBD1. The germline CDR1 and CDR2 sequences are LGHNT and FRNRAP. This CDR3 spans 13 amino acids. J gave up 7 bases and V 5 bases, and 6 bases lay outside the gene matches.

The rearrangement links TRBV6-1 to TRBJ2-5; 11 bases are a match to TRBD2. The CDR3 extends over 15 amino acids. J gave up 7 bases and V 2 bases, and 6 bases lay outside the gene matches. From germline, CDR1 is MNHNS and CDR2 SASEGT. CDR3 nucleotide sequence: TGTGCCAGCAGTGAAACTAGCGGGGGCTCAGGGACCCAGTACTTC. It translates to CASSETSGGSGTQYF.

The rearrangement links TRBV5-4 to TRBJ2-2; 7 bases map to TRBD1. Germline V CDR1 and CDR2: SGHNT, YYREEE (reference sequence). Unmatched junction bases numbered 8, after V lost 3 bases and J lost 6 bases. This CDR3 has 15 residues. CDR3 residues: CASSSSGTVPGELFF. The CDR3 DNA follows: TGTGCCAGCAGCTCTTCCGGGACAGTGCCCGGGGAGCTGTTTTTT.

A note on this clone: This specimen includes other DNA sequences encoding the same CDR3. The chain couples TRBV5-4 to TRBJ2-2, with TRBD1 matching over 8 bases. The germline V gene encodes CDR1 SGHNT and CDR2 YYREEE (reference sequence). The trim removed 5 bases at V and 5 bases at J, leaving 8 bases unmatched. CDR3 length equals 15 residues. For the CDR3, the DNA is TGTGCCAGCAGTTTCCAGGGGGCGCGGACCGGGGAGCTGTTTTTT. Translation: CASSFQGARTGELFF. Supplemented by reference TRBV5-4 and TRBJ2-2, the full variable domain reads ETGVTQSPTHLIKTRGQQVTLRCSSQSGHNTVSWYQQALGQGPQFIFQYYREEENGRGNFPPRFSGLQFPNYSSELNVNALELDDSALYLCASSFQGARTGELFFGEGSRLTVL.

The V and J genes are TRBV6-4 and TRBJ1-1; 7 bases agree with TRBD1. In germline, CDR1 is MRHNA, CDR2 SNTAGT. Unmatched junction bases numbered 4, after V lost 4 bases and J lost 2 bases. This CDR3 comprises 14 residues. The CDR3 region is CASSVTGNNTEAFF. The CDR3 DNA reads TGTGCCAGCAGTGTGACAGGGAATAACACTGAAGCTTTCTTT.

This clone was counted once. V is TRBV7-9 and J is TRBJ1-3; D is ambiguous. This CDR3 spans 14 amino acids. Deletions cut 3 bases from V and 8 bases from J, with 14 bases between. Germline CDR1 SEHNR, CDR2 FQNEAQ (reference sequence). In DNA form, the CDR3 reads TGTGCCAGCAGCTTGGCCACCAGGTGGGACACCATATATTTT. Protein: CASSLATRWDTIYF.

V gene TRBV6-1 combines with J gene TRBJ1-5; D is ambiguous. Trimming pared 4 bases from V and 3 bases from J, leaving 19 bases between. This CDR3 is built from 17 residues. The germline V gene has CDR1 MNHNS and CDR2 SASEGT. This CDR3 is CASSAPFAYPPNQPQHF. CDR3 DNA: TGTGCCAGCAGTGCCCCTTTCGCCTACCCTCCCAATCAGCCCCAGCATTTT.

The chain carries TRBV2 and TRBJ2-1; 7 bases line up with TRBD2. The CDR3 runs to 15 residues. J was trimmed by 9 bases and V by 11 bases; bases with no gene match: 19. Germline V gene lookup returns CDR1 SNHLY and CDR2 FYNNEI. CDR3 DNA sequence: TGTGCCTCAGGCCCGTCTAGCGGCCATCCGCTTGAGCAGTTCTTC. Translated, it gives CASGPSSGHPLEQFF.

The CDR3, as DNA: TGTGCCAGTCGCCGGGACAGGGAGAGCAGTGAGCAGTTCTTC. Encoded protein: CASRRDRESSEQFF. The J gene is TRBJ2-1, the V gene TRBV6-4; the match to TRBD1 covers 9 bases. CDR1 is MRHNA and CDR2 is SNTAGT in the germline V gene. Trimming at V came to 9 bases and at J to 9 bases, leaving 12 bases not matched to a gene. CDR3 length: 14 residues.

This sequence joins TRBV2 and TRBJ1-5, with 8 positions matching TRBD1. After removal of 6 bases from V and 0 bases from J, the junction contained 19 bases not matched to a gene. CDR3 length: 20 amino acids. From germline, CDR1 is SNHLY and CDR2 FYNNEI. CDR3 region: CASSLRGQGRSLYSNQPQHF. Written as DNA, the CDR3 is TGTGCCAGCAGCCTCCGCGGACAGGGACGGTCTCTTTATAGCAATCAGCCCCAGCATTTT.

This clone was picked up a small number of times. The chain's CDR3 is CSVRRSTERNEQFF. CDR3 in DNA: TGCAGCGTCCGAAGATCGACAGAGCGCAATGAGCAGTTCTTC. This rearrangement joins TRBV29-1 to TRBJ2-1, with a possible D match to TRBD1 (5 bases). Germline V gene lookup returns CDR1 SQVTM and CDR2 ANQGSEA. V was pared by 6 bases and J by 6 bases, with 18 bases between. The CDR3 covers 14 residues.

V usage is TRBV12-5 and J usage is TRBJ1-6; D may be TRBD1 (5 bases). Trimming left V 4 bases short and J 9 bases short, with 19 bases between. Germline V gene sequence: CDR1 LGHNT, CDR2 FRNRAP. This CDR3 is 16 amino acids long. CDR3 loop: CASGSPFTAGGSPLHF. CDR3 nucleotides: TGTGCTAGTGGTTCCCCGTTCACCGCCGGGGGTTCACCCCTCCACTTT. The whole variable domain, filled in from reference TRBV12-5 and TRBJ1-6, reads DARVTQTPRHKVTEMGQEVTMRCQPILGHNTVFWYRQTMMQGLELLAYFRNRAPLDDSGMPKDRFSAEMPDATLATLKIQPSEPRDSAVYFCASGSPFTAGGSPLHFGNGTRLTVT.

This clone was counted a few times. The chain employs TRBV29-1 and TRBJ1-1; D unclear. V shed 6 bases and J shed 5 bases, with 13 bases lying between them. The CDR3 is 12 residues long. Germline V CDR1 and CDR2: SQVTM, ANQGSEA. The CDR3 loop is CSVDDLRTEAFF. DNA for the CDR3: TGCAGCGTCGACGACCTGAGGACTGAAGCTTTCTTT.

This clone came up many times. V usage is TRBV19 and J usage is TRBJ1-1; D gene uncertain. Trimming stripped 7 bases from V and 8 bases from J, with 14 bases between. The CDR3 spans 12 residues. Germline assignment: CDR1 LNHDA and CDR2 SQIVND (reference sequence). Here the CDR3 reads CASTKRRGEAFF. In DNA, the CDR3 is TGTGCCAGTACCAAAAGGCGGGGAGAAGCTTTCTTT.